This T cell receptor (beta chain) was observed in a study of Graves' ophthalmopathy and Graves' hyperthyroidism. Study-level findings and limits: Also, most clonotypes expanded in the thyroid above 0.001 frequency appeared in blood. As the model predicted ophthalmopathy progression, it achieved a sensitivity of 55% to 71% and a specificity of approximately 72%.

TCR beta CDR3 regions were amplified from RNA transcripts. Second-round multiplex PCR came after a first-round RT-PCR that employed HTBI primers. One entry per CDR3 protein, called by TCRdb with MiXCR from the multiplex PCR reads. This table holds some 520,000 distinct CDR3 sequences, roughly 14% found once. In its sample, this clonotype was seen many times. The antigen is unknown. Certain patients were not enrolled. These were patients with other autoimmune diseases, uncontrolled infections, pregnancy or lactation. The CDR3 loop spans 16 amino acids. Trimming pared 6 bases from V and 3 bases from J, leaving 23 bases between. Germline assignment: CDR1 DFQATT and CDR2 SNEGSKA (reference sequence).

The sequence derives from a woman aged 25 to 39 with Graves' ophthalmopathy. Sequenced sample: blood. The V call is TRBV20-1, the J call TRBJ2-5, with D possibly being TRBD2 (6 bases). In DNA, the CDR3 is TGCAGTGCGTCCATTCCCGCGGGGAGGATGAAAGAGACCCAGTACTTC. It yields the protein CSASIPAGRMKETQYF.